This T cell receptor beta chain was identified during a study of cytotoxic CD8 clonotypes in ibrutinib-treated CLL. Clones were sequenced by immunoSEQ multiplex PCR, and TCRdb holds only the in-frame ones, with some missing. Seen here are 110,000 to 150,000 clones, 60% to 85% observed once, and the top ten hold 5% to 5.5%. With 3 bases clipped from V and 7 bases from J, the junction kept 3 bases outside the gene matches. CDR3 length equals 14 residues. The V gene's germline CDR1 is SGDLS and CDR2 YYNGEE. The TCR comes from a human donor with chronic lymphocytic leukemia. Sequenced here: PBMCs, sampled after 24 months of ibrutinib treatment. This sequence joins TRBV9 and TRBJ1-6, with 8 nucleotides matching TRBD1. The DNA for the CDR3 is TGTGCCAGCAGCGGGGGACAGGCAAATTCACCCCTCCACTTT. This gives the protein CASSGGQANSPLHF.